A single sample gave rise to the 22 T cell receptor beta chains below, sequenced in a study of blood T cell repertoires in COVID-19. Here immunoSEQ multiplex PCR was the method, and the copy in TCRdb shows in-frame clones only, minus some. The repertoire includes roughly 200,000 clones, less than 85% of them detected once, and about 13% sits in the top ten. Sequencing input: peripheral blood. The receptors shown here come from a man aged 50-60 years who had recovered from COVID-19.

V usage is TRBV30 and J usage is TRBJ2-1, with 9 bases that match TRBD2. With V trimmed by 5 bases and J by 5 bases, 10 bases remained unmatched. Germline CDR1 and CDR2: GTSNPN and SVGIG (reference sequence). CDR3 length: 15 amino acids. The CDR3 sequence is CAWGVWTSVDNEQFF. CDR3 coding DNA: TGTGCCTGGGGAGTGTGGACTAGCGTAGACAATGAGCAGTTCTTC.

This clone was counted between two and nine times. The V call is TRBV5-4, the J call TRBJ2-5, with 8 positions matching TRBD1. The CDR3 contains 15 residues. The germline V gene has CDR1 SGHNT and CDR2 YYREEE (reference sequence). Trimming took 4 bases from V and 1 from J; bases not matched to a gene: 6. CDR3 amino acids: CASSKDRETQETQYF. CDR3 in DNA: TGTGCCAGCAGCAAGGACAGGGAAACCCAAGAGACCCAGTACTTC.

The chain recombines TRBV7-8 with TRBJ1-2, with a tentative D call TRBD1 (5 bases). Trimming pared 3 bases from V and 2 bases from J, leaving 10 bases between. CDR3 length: 14 residues. Germline assignment: CDR1 SGHVS and CDR2 FQNEAQ. The CDR3 region has the DNA TGTGCCAGCAGCTTGGATGCAGGGAACTATGGCTACACCTTC. Translated: CASSLDAGNYGYTF. The complete variable domain, with remaining parts taken from reference TRBV7-8 and TRBJ1-2, reads GAGVSQSPRYKVAKRGQDVALRCDPISGHVSLFWYQQALGQGPEFLTYFQNEAQLDKSGLPSDRFFAERPEGSVSTLKIQRTQQEDSAVYLCASSLDAGNYGYTFGSGTRLTVV.

This chain connects TRBV29-1 to TRBJ2-7; perhaps TRBD1 as D (5 bases). Germline CDR1 and CDR2: SQVTM and ANQGSEA. The CDR3 spans 13 residues. Trimming shortened V by 1 base and J by 6 bases, and 13 bases separated the two germline ends. The CDR3, as DNA: TGCAGCGTTGAAGGTCAGGGTAGGGCCGAGCAGTACTTC. Amino acid sequence: CSVEGQGRAEQYF.

The rearrangement uses TRBV14 and TRBJ2-1; tentative D call: TRBD1 (5 bases). The CDR3 is made up of 13 amino acids. CDR1 is SGHDN and CDR2 is FVKESK in the germline V gene. Trimming left V 4 bases short and J 10 bases short, with 14 bases between. The CDR3, as DNA: TGTGCCAGCAGCCGCTCCAGGGTCGGCGAGCAGTTCTTC. Translated: CASSRSRVGEQFF.

The chain employs TRBV5-6 and TRBJ2-7, with TRBD2 matching over 9 bases. The J segment lost 6 bases and the V segment lost 4 bases, leaving 11 bases of the junction unmatched. The CDR3 totals 15 residues. Germline lookup yields CDR1 SGHDT and CDR2 YYEEEE. The CDR3 DNA reads as TGTGCCAGCAGCCGGGGGCGCGGGAGGGCGGGCGAGCAGTACTTC. This gives the protein CASSRGRGRAGEQYF.

The CDR3 loop reads CASSRSWGTAYEQYF. CDR3 coding DNA: TGTGCCAGCAGTCGGAGTTGGGGGACAGCTTACGAGCAGTACTTC. This chain uses TRBV28 with TRBJ2-7; 7 bases align to TRBD1. Trimming cost V 5 bases and J 4 bases; bases outside gene matches: 11. The CDR3 has 15 amino acids. Per germline, CDR1 MDHEN and CDR2 SYDVKM.

This sequence joins TRBV7-2 and TRBJ2-5; D not resolved. The CDR3 is 13 residues long. Germline values: CDR1 SGHTA, CDR2 FQGNSA. Deletions cut 1 base from V and 5 bases from J, with 8 bases between. CDR3 in DNA: TGTGCCAGCAGCTTAGGAACACAGGAGACCCAGTACTTC. This gives the protein CASSLGTQETQYF. Using reference TRBV7-2 and TRBJ2-5 for the parts outside the CDR3, the full variable domain is GAGVSQSPSNKVTEKGKDVELRCDPISGHTALYWYRQSLGQGLEFLIYFQGNSAPDKSGLPSDRFSAERTGGSVSTLTIQRTQQEDSAVYLCASSLGTQETQYFGPGTRLLVL.

This clone has a handful of counts. This chain joins TRBV5-1 and TRBJ2-7; 9 bases align to TRBD2. The CDR3 consists of 16 residues. Germline trimming cut 4 bases from V and 2 bases from J; bases unmatched to any gene: 10. Germline-derived CDR1 and CDR2 are SGHRS and YFSETQ. Here the CDR3 DNA reads TGCGCCAGCAGCGTTTCGTCTAGCGGGAAAACCTACGAGCAGTACTTC. This encodes CASSVSSSGKTYEQYF.

This sequence joins TRBV18 and TRBJ1-6; tentative D call: TRBD1 (6 bases). Deletions cut 3 bases from V and 10 bases from J, with 16 bases between. Per germline, CDR1 KGHSH and CDR2 LQKENI. This CDR3 has 15 amino acids. The CDR3 protein is CASSPPGHQGSPLHF. The DNA for the CDR3 is TGTGCCAGCTCACCCCCGGGACACCAGGGATCACCCCTCCACTTT. The full variable domain, rest sourced from reference TRBV18 and TRBJ1-6, is NAGVMQNPRHLVRRRGQEARLRCSPMKGHSHVYWYRQLPEEGLKFMVYLQKENIIDESGMPKERFSAEFPKEGPSILRIQQVVRGDSAAYFCASSPPGHQGSPLHFGNGTRLTVT.

The V call is TRBV2, the J call TRBJ2-7, with TRBD2 identical over 11 bases. The CDR3 sequence is 17 residues long. After removal of 4 bases from V and 2 bases from J, the junction contained 10 bases not matched to a gene. CDR1 and CDR2 from the germline V gene are SNHLY and FYNNEI. CDR3 bases: TGTGCCAGCAGTGGGGGTAGCGGGAGGGCCGGAGCCTACGAGCAGTACTTC. Its protein product is CASSGGSGRAGAYEQYF.

V and J are TRBV9 and TRBJ2-7; 11 nucleotides match TRBD2. The CDR3 has 15 residues. CDR1 SGDLS and CDR2 YYNGEE come from the germline V gene. Trimming at V came to 4 bases and at J to 2 bases, leaving 5 bases not matched to a gene. The CDR3 is CASSWGTSGTYEQYF. DNA for the CDR3: TGTGCCAGCAGCTGGGGGACTAGCGGAACCTACGAGCAGTACTTC.

The chain recombines TRBV6-5 with TRBJ1-1; 7 bases are a match to TRBD1. The CDR3 runs 14 residues. Germline V lookup: CDR1 MNHEY, CDR2 SVGAGI. The trim removed 4 bases at V and 5 bases at J, leaving 7 bases unmatched. CDR3 DNA: TGTGCCAGCAGTTTGGACAGGTTACATACTGAAGCTTTCTTT. Encoded protein: CASSLDRLHTEAFF.

V and J are TRBV9 and TRBJ1-2; 8 positions match TRBD1. Germline V gives CDR1 SGDLS, CDR2 YYNGEE. The J segment lost 1 base and the V segment lost 8 bases, leaving 22 bases of the junction unmatched. This CDR3 region has 19 residues. This CDR3 reads CARLFPEGQGASDNYGYTF. CDR3 DNA: TGTGCCAGACTCTTCCCGGAGGGGCAGGGGGCATCTGATAACTATGGCTACACCTTC.

In this sample, this clone turned up once. V usage is TRBV27 and J usage is TRBJ1-6; 7 nucleotides match TRBD1. CDR3 length equals 15 residues. The junction had 3 bases not matched to a gene; V was cut back by 1 base and J by 6 bases. Germline CDR1 and CDR2: MNHEY and SMNVEV (reference sequence). The CDR3 DNA reads TGTGCCAGCAGTTTATTGGGACAGCCTAATTCACCCCTCCACTTT. Its protein product is CASSLLGQPNSPLHF.

This rearrangement joins TRBV7-9 to TRBJ2-4; tentative D call: TRBD1 (5 bases). There are 16 residues in the CDR3. Germline assignment: CDR1 SEHNR and CDR2 FQNEAQ (reference sequence). Trimming left V 3 bases short and J 2 bases short, with 14 bases between. CDR3 DNA: TGTGCCAGCAGCTTGCCTAGGGGCGGTACCAAAAACATTCAGTACTTC. This gives the protein CASSLPRGGTKNIQYF.

This clone was recorded only once. V is TRBV27 and J is TRBJ1-4, with D unclear. V gave up 6 bases and J gave up 2 bases, with 25 bases separating them. In germline, CDR1 is MNHEY, CDR2 SMNVEV (reference sequence). This CDR3 region has 19 residues. In DNA form, the CDR3 reads TGTGCCAGCAGAGCCGGGCCCGGACTAGCCTATGCTACTAATGAAAAACTGTTTTTT. Encoded protein: CASRAGPGLAYATNEKLFF.

This chain joins TRBV14 and TRBJ1-1; a possible D gene is TRBD1 (5 bases). Trimming stripped 4 bases from V and 0 bases from J, with 21 bases between. The germline V gene has CDR1 SGHDN and CDR2 FVKESK. This CDR3 region has 18 residues. The CDR3 DNA reads as TGTGCCAGCAGCCTTCCGCGAACCGGGAGGGGCCTGAACACTGAAGCTTTCTTT. Amino acid sequence: CASSLPRTGRGLNTEAFF.

J is TRBJ1-5 and V is TRBV12-3 or TRBV12-4, with D possibly TRBD1 on 5 matching bases. Trimming left V 4 bases short and J 4 bases short, with 8 bases between. The CDR3 length is 13 residues. The CDR3 region is CASSYSGNQPQHF. The CDR3 coding sequence is TGTGCCAGCAGTTATTCAGGGAATCAGCCCCAGCATTTT.

The rearrangement uses TRBV10-3 and TRBJ1-2; D is uncertain. CDR3 length: 15 residues. Germline V gene data show CDR1 as ENHRY and CDR2 as SYGVKD. The V end lost 0 bases, the J end lost 1 base, and 9 bases lay between the germline ends. The chain's CDR3 is CAISESDGINYGYTF. The CDR3 nucleotides are TGTGCCATCAGTGAGTCGGACGGGATTAACTATGGCTACACCTTC.

The V gene is TRBV30, the J gene TRBJ2-7; 10 nucleotides line up with TRBD1. Germline values: CDR1 GTSNPN, CDR2 SVGIG (reference sequence). V gave up 3 bases and J gave up 7 bases; unmatched junction bases: 9. The CDR3 contains 14 residues. Written as DNA, the CDR3 is TGTGCCTGGAGGGGAGACAGGGGGCATAGGGAGCAGTACTTC. This sequence encodes CAWRGDRGHREQYF.

The chain uses TRBV30 and TRBJ2-7, with D uncertain. CDR1 and CDR2 (germline): GTSNPN, SVGIG (reference sequence). The V end was cut by 0 bases, the J end by 5 bases, with 11 bases between. CDR3 size: 13 residues. CDR3 region: CAWSVTVSHEQYF. The CDR3 DNA is TGTGCCTGGAGTGTTACCGTCAGTCACGAGCAGTACTTC.